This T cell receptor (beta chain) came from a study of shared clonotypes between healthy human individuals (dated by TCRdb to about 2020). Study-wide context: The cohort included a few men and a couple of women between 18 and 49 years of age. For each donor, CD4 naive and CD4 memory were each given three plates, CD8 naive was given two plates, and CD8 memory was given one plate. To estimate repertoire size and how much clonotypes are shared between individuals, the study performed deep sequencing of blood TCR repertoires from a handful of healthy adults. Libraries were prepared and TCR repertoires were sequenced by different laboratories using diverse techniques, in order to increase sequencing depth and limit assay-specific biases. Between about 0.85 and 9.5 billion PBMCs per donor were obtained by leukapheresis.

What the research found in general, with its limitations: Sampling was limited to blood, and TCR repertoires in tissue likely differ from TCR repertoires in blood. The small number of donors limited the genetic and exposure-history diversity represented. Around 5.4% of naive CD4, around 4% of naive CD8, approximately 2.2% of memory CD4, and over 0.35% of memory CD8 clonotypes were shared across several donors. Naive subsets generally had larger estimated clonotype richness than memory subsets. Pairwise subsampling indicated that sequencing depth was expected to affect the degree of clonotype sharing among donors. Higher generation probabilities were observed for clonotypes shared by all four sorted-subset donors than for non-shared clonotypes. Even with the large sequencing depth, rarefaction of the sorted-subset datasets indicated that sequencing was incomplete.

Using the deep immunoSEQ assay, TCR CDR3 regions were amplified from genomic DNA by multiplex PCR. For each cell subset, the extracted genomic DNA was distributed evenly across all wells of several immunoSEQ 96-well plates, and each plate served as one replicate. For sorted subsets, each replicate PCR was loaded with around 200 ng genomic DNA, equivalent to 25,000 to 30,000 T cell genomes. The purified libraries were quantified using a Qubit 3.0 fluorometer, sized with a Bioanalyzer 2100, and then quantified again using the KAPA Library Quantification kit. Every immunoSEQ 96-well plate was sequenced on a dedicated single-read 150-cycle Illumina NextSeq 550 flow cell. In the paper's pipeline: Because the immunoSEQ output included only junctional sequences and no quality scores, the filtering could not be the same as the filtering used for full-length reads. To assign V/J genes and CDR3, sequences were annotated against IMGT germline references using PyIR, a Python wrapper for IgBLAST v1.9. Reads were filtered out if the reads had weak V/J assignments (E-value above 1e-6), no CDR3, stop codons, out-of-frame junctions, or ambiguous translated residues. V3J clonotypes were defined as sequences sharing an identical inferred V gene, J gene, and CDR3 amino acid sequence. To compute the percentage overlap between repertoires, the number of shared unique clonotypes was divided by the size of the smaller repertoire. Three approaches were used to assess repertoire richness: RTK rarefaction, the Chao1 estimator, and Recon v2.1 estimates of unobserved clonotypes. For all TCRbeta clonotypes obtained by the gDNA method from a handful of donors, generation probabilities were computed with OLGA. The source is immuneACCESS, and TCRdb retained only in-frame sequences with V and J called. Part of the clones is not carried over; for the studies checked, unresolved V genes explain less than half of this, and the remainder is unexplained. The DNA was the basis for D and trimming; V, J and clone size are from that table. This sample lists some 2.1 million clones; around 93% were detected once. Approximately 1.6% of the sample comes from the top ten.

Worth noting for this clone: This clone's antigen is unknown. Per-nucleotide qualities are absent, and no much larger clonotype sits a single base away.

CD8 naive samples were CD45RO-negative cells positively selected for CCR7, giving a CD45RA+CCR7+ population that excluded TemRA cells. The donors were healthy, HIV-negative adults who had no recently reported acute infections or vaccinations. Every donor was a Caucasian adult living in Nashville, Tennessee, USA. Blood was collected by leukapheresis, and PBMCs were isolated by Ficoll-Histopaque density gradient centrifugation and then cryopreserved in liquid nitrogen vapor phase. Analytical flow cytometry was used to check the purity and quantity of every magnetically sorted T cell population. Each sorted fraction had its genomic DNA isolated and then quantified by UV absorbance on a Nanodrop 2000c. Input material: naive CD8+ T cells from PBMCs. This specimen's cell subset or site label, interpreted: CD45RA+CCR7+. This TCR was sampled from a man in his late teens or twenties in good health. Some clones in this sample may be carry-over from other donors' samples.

The DNA sequence follows: TGTGCCAGCGGGCCCGAACTAGCATTGAGGTCTCGGGCCAAAAACATTCAGTACTTC. This gives the protein CASGPELALRSRAKNIQYF. This chain joins TRBV27 to TRBJ2-4; the best D guess is TRBD2, with 6 bases matching. Deletion took 8 bases off V and 1 base off J, with a span of 27 bases between the germline ends. CDR1 and CDR2 (MNHEY, SMNVEV) derive from the germline V gene (reference sequence). The CDR3 contains 19 residues, cysteine and phenylalanine counted. The CDR3 DNA has 57 bases and is translated from base 1.